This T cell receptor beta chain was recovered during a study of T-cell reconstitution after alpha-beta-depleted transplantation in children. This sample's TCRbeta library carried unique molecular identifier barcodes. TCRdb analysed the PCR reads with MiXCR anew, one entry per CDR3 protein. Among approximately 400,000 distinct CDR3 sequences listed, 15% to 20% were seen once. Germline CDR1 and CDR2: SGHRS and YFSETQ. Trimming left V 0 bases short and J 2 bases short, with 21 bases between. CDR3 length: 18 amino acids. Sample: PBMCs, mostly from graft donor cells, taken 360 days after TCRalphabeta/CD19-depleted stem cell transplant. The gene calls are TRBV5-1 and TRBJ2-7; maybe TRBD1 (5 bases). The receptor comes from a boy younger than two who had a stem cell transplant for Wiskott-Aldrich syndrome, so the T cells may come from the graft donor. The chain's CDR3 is CASSLEPPGFSMTYEQYF. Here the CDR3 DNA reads TGCGCCAGCAGCTTGGAACCCCCAGGGTTCTCAATGACCTACGAGCAGTACTTC.